The 31 T cell receptor beta chains in this list originate from one sample, sequenced in a study of naive and memory T cell subsets. Two oligonucleotides, mixed equimolar, formed the beta constant-region primer covering TRBC1 and TRBC2. One entry per CDR3 protein, called by TCRdb with MiXCR from the UMI-ligation and nested PCR reads. The sample contains tens of thousands of distinct CDR3 sequences, 13% of which appear only once. The sample was effector memory CD4+ T cells from blood. Subset given: effector memory, CD45RA- CD27-. The receptors were gathered from a human donor in good health.

This clonotype was counted a few times. This chain uses TRBV20-1 with TRBJ2-2; maybe TRBD2 (5 bases). This CDR3 has 14 amino acids. CDR1 is DFQATT and CDR2 is SNEGSKA in the germline V gene (reference sequence). V lost 3 bases, J lost 5 bases, and 13 bases lay in between. CDR3 DNA: TGCAGTGCTAGTGAGGGAGTGGGTACCGGGGAGCTGTTTTTT. It specifies CSASEGVGTGELFF.

The chain has TRBV2 and TRBJ2-7; 10 bases are shared with TRBD2. This CDR3 comprises 15 residues. Germline V gene data show CDR1 as SNHLY and CDR2 as FYNNEI. V trimming: 6 bases; J trimming: 3 bases; junction bases outside the gene matches: 8. CDR3 DNA sequence: TGTGCCAGCAGGGGGGGGACTAGCGCTGACTACGAGCAGTACTTC. Translating gives CASRGGTSADYEQYF. The full variable domain, rest sourced from reference TRBV2 and TRBJ2-7, is EPEVTQTPSHQVTQMGQEVILRCVPISNHLYFYWYRQILGQKVEFLVSFYNNEISEKSEIFDDQFSVERPDGSNFTLKIRSTKLEDSAMYFCASRGGTSADYEQYFGPGTRLTVT.

This clonotype is medium-sized by share. The chain links TRBV27 to TRBJ2-6; 7 bases agree with TRBD2. V lost 3 bases to trimming and J lost 2 bases; unmatched junction nucleotides: 7. CDR3 length equals 17 residues. Germline CDR1 reads MNHEY; CDR2 reads SMNVEV (reference sequence). CDR3 nucleotide sequence: TGTGCCAGCAGTTTCGGCGGGAGTCCGGCTGGGGCCAACGTCCTGACTTTC. It translates to CASSFGGSPAGANVLTF.

Only a few counts were recorded for this clonotype. As DNA, the CDR3 is TGTGCCAGCTCACCCGGGACTAGCGGCCAAGAGACCCAGTACTTC. This codes for CASSPGTSGQETQYF. The V and J genes are TRBV18 and TRBJ2-5; 11 nucleotides align to TRBD2. CDR1 and CDR2 from the germline V gene are KGHSH and LQKENI. The CDR3 has 15 residues. J was trimmed by 1 base and V by 3 bases; bases with no gene match: 1.

The chain links TRBV20-1 to TRBJ2-7; weak D call: TRBD2 (6 bases). The length of the CDR3 is 12 residues. V lost 7 bases to trimming and J lost 0 bases, with 10 bases between them. CDR1 DFQATT and CDR2 SNEGSKA come from the germline V gene (reference sequence). CDR3 amino acids: CSVDGSSYEQYF. CDR3 DNA: TGCAGTGTGGACGGGAGCTCCTACGAGCAGTACTTC.

The chain uses TRBV4-3 and TRBJ1-4; a possible D gene is TRBD1 (5 bases). Trimming cost V 1 base and J 11 bases, with 14 bases left between them. This CDR3 spans 14 amino acids. The germline V gene has CDR1 LGHNA and CDR2 YSLEER. The CDR3 nucleotides read TGCGCCAGCAGCCAAGGTCAGGGTCGGTGGAAACTGTTTTTT. It yields the protein CASSQGQGRWKLFF.

This clonotype was found a few times. The chain links TRBV25-1 to TRBJ2-1, with 11 bases identical to TRBD2. This CDR3 has 18 amino acids. Germline CDR1 reads MGHDK; CDR2 reads SYGVNS. With V trimmed by 2 bases and J by 4 bases, 10 bases remained unmatched. The CDR3 sequence is CASSELFSGRGVYNEQFF. Here the CDR3 DNA reads TGTGCCAGCAGTGAACTCTTTAGCGGGAGGGGGGTATACAATGAGCAGTTCTTC.

The V and J genes are TRBV7-3 and TRBJ2-2; a possible D gene is TRBD1 (5 bases). V was clipped by 5 bases and J by 2 bases, with 12 bases between them. The CDR3 covers 15 residues. Germline values: CDR1 SGHTA, CDR2 FQGTGA. The CDR3, as DNA: TGTGCCAGCAGCCCTCACCAGGGAAACACCGGGGAGCTGTTTTTT. Protein sequence: CASSPHQGNTGELFF.

This clonotype has just a few counts. This sequence joins TRBV20-1 and TRBJ2-7; 7 bases match TRBD2. The CDR3 runs to 14 residues. The germline gives CDR1 DFQATT, CDR2 SNEGSKA (reference sequence). The V segment lost 1 base and the J segment 7 bases; nucleotides outside the gene matches: 10. CDR3 DNA: TGCAGTGCTAGAGGTTGGCGGGAGCTGAGAGAGCAGTACTTC. Residues: CSARGWRELREQYF.

This clonotype was seen ten or more times. This sequence joins TRBV29-1 and TRBJ2-7; D perhaps matches TRBD2 (5 bases). Trimming stripped 7 bases from V and 6 bases from J, with 13 bases between. This CDR3 region has 11 residues. Looked up from germline, CDR1 is SQVTM and CDR2 is ANQGSEA. The DNA of the CDR3 is TGCAGCGGTGAGGTCGGGATCGAGCAGTACTTC. This sequence encodes CSGEVGIEQYF.

This clonotype was found many times. This sequence joins TRBV6-1 and TRBJ2-1, with 8 bases aligning to TRBD2. V dropped 4 bases and J dropped 2; count of bases not matched to a gene: 1. CDR3 length equals 14 residues. Germline assignment: CDR1 MNHNS and CDR2 SASEGT. CDR3 in DNA: TGTGCCAGCAGTGTAGCGGGGACCTACAATGAGCAGTTCTTC. This gives the protein CASSVAGTYNEQFF.

V gene TRBV10-3 combines with J gene TRBJ2-1, with 9 bases fitting TRBD1. This CDR3 spans 17 amino acids. Per germline, CDR1 ENHRY and CDR2 SYGVKD. Trimming took 0 bases from V and 4 from J; bases not matched to a gene: 7. The CDR3 DNA reads as TGTGCCATCAGTGAGTCGACTCACGGGACAGGGTACAATGAGCAGTTCTTC. This sequence encodes CAISESTHGTGYNEQFF.

There are a few counts of this clonotype. The rearrangement uses TRBV4-2 and TRBJ1-4; TRBD1 aligns across 7 bases. There are 16 residues in the CDR3. V dropped 0 bases and J dropped 10; count of bases not matched to a gene: 11. CDR1 LGHNA and CDR2 YNFKEQ come from the germline V gene. This CDR3 reads CASSQDRQGGLGKLFF. CDR3 sequence (DNA): TGTGCCAGCAGCCAAGATCGGCAGGGGGGCCTTGGAAAACTGTTTTTT.

This clonotype was seen many times. The J gene is TRBJ2-2, the V gene TRBV7-2; D could derive from TRBD1 or TRBD2 (5 bases each). Germline V gene sequence: CDR1 SGHTA, CDR2 FQGNSA. CDR3 length: 16 amino acids. Between the trimmed V and J ends, which lost 2 bases and 0 bases, there was a span of 10 bases. In DNA form, the CDR3 reads TGTGCCAGCAGCTTACTCGGGGCAGCGAACACCGGGGAGCTGTTTTTT. Translating it yields CASSLLGAANTGELFF.

In its sample, this clonotype was seen a few times. This could be a read error, since a much larger clone is one nucleotide away. The chain links TRBV12-3 or TRBV12-4 to TRBJ1-5; D gene unclear. The CDR3 runs 15 residues. V gave up 4 bases and J gave up 0 bases, with 10 bases separating them. This chain's CDR3 is CASSSPAVSNQPQHF. CDR3 coding DNA: TGTGCCAGCAGTTCCCCGGCGGTTAGCAATCAGCCCCAGCATTTT.

The chain combines TRBV6-2 or TRBV6-3 with TRBJ1-5; D may be TRBD1 (6 bases). V gave up 5 bases and J gave up 4 bases, with 15 bases separating them. The CDR3 has 15 residues. Per the germline V gene, CDR1 is MNHEY and CDR2 is SVGEGT. The CDR3 sequence: CASSQRAQGNQPQHF. The CDR3 DNA is TGTGCCAGCAGTCAACGGGCCCAGGGGAATCAGCCCCAGCATTTT.

In DNA, the CDR3 is TGTGCCTGGGGTAGGGGGATCGGCAATCAGCCCCAGCATTTT. The encoded protein is CAWGRGIGNQPQHF. V and J are TRBV30 and TRBJ1-5; D perhaps matches TRBD1 (6 bases). V was cut by 5 bases and J by 2 bases, with 13 bases left in between. This CDR3 has 14 residues. In germline, CDR1 is GTSNPN, CDR2 SVGIG (reference sequence).

The genes are TRBV4-2 and TRBJ2-3, with TRBD2 identical over 8 bases. Germline values: CDR1 LGHNA, CDR2 YNFKEQ. Trimming took 0 bases from V and 2 from J; bases not matched to a gene: 10. The CDR3 is 18 residues long. CDR3 loop: CASSQDRGGATHTDTQYF. As DNA, the CDR3 is TGTGCCAGCAGCCAAGACCGGGGGGGTGCTACTCACACAGATACGCAGTATTTT.

This clonotype has only a few counts. V usage is TRBV7-9 and J usage is TRBJ1-1; D not certain. The V end was cut by 1 base, the J end by 4 bases, with 13 bases between. The CDR3 totals 15 residues. Germline assignment: CDR1 SEHNR and CDR2 FQNEAQ (reference sequence). The CDR3 DNA follows: TGTGCCAGCAGCTTAGTGGGTCTTGGTGTCACTGAAGCTTTCTTT. It codes for CASSLVGLGVTEAFF.

This clonotype was picked up many times. The chain is built from TRBV11-2 and TRBJ2-3, with TRBD1 matching 7 bases. This CDR3 has 15 amino acids. Germline CDR1 and CDR2: SGHAT and FQNNGV. The ends lost 4 bases at V and 6 bases at J; junction bases unmatched: 10. CDR3 nucleotide sequence: TGTGCCAGCAGCTCCTGGACAGGCTCTACTGATACGCAGTATTTT. It encodes CASSSWTGSTDTQYF.

This clonotype rates as medium-sized (0.01 to 0.1%). J is TRBJ2-7 and V is TRBV7-9; weak D call: TRBD1 (7 bases). This CDR3 region has 15 residues. Germline lookup yields CDR1 SEHNR and CDR2 FQNEAQ (reference sequence). V was cut by 1 base and J by 4 bases, with 14 bases left in between. The CDR3: CASSLGSQGGYEQYF. CDR3 in DNA: TGTGCCAGCAGCTTAGGGTCCCAGGGGGGATACGAGCAGTACTTC.

The table lists this clonotype with a few counts. The chain joins TRBV12-3 or TRBV12-4 to TRBJ2-3, with 12 bases matching TRBD2. Trimming at V came to 3 bases and at J to 3 bases, leaving 7 bases not matched to a gene. The CDR3 length is 17 residues. The CDR3: CASSFPLAGGLTDTQYF. The CDR3 bases are TGTGCCAGCAGTTTCCCCCTAGCGGGAGGGTTGACAGATACGCAGTATTTT.

Many counts were recorded for this clonotype. The chain is built from TRBV29-1 and TRBJ2-7; 10 nucleotides agree with TRBD2. The CDR3 is 14 amino acids. Germline values: CDR1 SQVTM, CDR2 ANQGSEA. V gave up 6 bases and J gave up 4 bases; unmatched junction bases: 9. In DNA, the CDR3 is TGCAGCGTAGACTCTAGCGGGAGAGGGTACGAGCAGTACTTC. Translating gives CSVDSSGRGYEQYF.

The sample holds a few counts of this clonotype. The V gene is TRBV4-3, the J gene TRBJ2-7, with 9 bases fitting TRBD2. The CDR3 consists of 15 residues. The trim removed 4 bases at V and 4 bases at J, leaving 8 bases unmatched. Germline V gene data show CDR1 as LGHNA and CDR2 as YSLEER. CDR3 DNA: TGCGCCAGCAGCCGATTAGCGGGAGATTCGTACGAGCAGTACTTC. Protein sequence: CASSRLAGDSYEQYF.

The chain is built from TRBV15 and TRBJ2-6; D remains ambiguous. Germline assignment: CDR1 LNHNV and CDR2 YYDKDF (reference sequence). The length of the CDR3 is 15 residues. V lost 0 bases, J lost 1 base, and 4 bases lay in between. The CDR3 coding sequence is TGTGCCACCAGCAGAGAAATATCTGGGGCCAACGTCCTGACTTTC. Its protein product is CATSREISGANVLTF.

This clonotype was seen once. This chain joins TRBV14 and TRBJ2-5, with D perhaps TRBD2 (5 bases). The germline CDR1 and CDR2 sequences are SGHDN and FVKESK. Trimming left V 3 bases short and J 1 base short, with 15 bases between. CDR3 length equals 16 residues. CDR3 in amino acids: CASSQVEVRRQETQYF. The CDR3 DNA reads TGTGCCAGCAGCCAGGTGGAGGTCCGCCGCCAAGAGACCCAGTACTTC.

This clonotype was detected a few times. This chain uses TRBV20-1 with TRBJ2-3, with 12 bases aligning to TRBD2. V was clipped by 2 bases and J by 0 bases; unmatched bases: 3. Germline V lookup: CDR1 DFQATT, CDR2 SNEGSKA (reference sequence). The CDR3 extends over 16 amino acids. CDR3 sequence reads: CSARLAGGLSTDTQYF. The CDR3 region has the DNA TGCAGTGCTAGACTAGCGGGAGGGCTCAGCACAGATACGCAGTATTTT.

This clonotype was seen at least ten times. The chain employs TRBV7-3 and TRBJ2-3; TRBD1 agrees at 7 bases. The V segment lost 3 bases and the J segment 4 bases; nucleotides outside the gene matches: 4. The CDR3 totals 14 residues. Germline V lookup: CDR1 SGHTA, CDR2 FQGTGA. The CDR3: CASSLTGTPDTQYF. The CDR3 bases are TGTGCCAGCAGCTTGACAGGGACCCCAGATACGCAGTATTTT.

The chain recombines TRBV28 with TRBJ2-1; weak D call: TRBD2 (6 bases). CDR1 is MDHEN and CDR2 is SYDVKM in the germline V gene. The CDR3 contains 13 residues. Trimming shortened V by 4 bases and J by 10 bases, and 14 bases separated the two germline ends. The CDR3 loop is CASSSTSLGEQFF. In DNA, the CDR3 is TGTGCCAGCAGTTCGACTAGTTTGGGGGAGCAGTTCTTC.

The chain links TRBV19 to TRBJ1-5; no clear D. The V and J ends lost 7 bases and 7 bases respectively, with 14 bases between them. Germline V CDR1 and CDR2: LNHDA, SQIVND (reference sequence). This CDR3 is 13 amino acids long. The CDR3 region has the DNA TGTGCCAGTACCCCTCAAGTAGAGCAGCCCCAGCATTTT. This gives the protein CASTPQVEQPQHF. The full variable domain, rest sourced from reference TRBV19 and TRBJ1-5, is DGGITQSPKYLFRKEGQNVTLSCEQNLNHDAMYWYRQDPGQGLRLIYYSQIVNDFQKGDIAEGYSVSREKKESFPLTVTSAQKNPTAFYLCASTPQVEQPQHFGDGTRLSIL.

This clonotype was recorded at least ten times. The J gene is TRBJ2-3, the V gene TRBV20-1; TRBD2 aligns across 9 bases. Germline CDR1 and CDR2: DFQATT and SNEGSKA (reference sequence). The CDR3 length is 12 residues. The V gene end was trimmed by 7 bases and the J gene end by 2 bases; junction bases not matched to a gene: 1. The CDR3 nucleotides are TGCAGTGGACTAGCGGACACAGATACGCAGTATTTT. Amino acids: CSGLADTDTQYF.